This T cell receptor beta chain was sequenced in a study of cytomegalovirus exposure and HLA in healthy donors. Study-wide findings and caveats: As a later analysis showed, a missense DCLRE1C variant was linked to trimming of TCR beta V- and J-genes. Researchers had no immune exposure information except CMV serostatus available. As was reported, the classifier diagnosed cytomegalovirus status with high specificity and sensitivity.

Of note for this clone: What it binds is unknown.

When sampled, the donors appeared nominally healthy, though they likely had unrecorded immune exposures. J was trimmed by 1 base and V by 7 bases; bases with no gene match: 0. Germline-derived CDR1 and CDR2 are SQVTM and ANQGSEA. The CDR3 spans 11 residues. In the PCR, 60 Vbeta and 13 Jbeta primers were used. Sequencing was performed with immunoSEQ multiplex PCR; in TCRdb, only in-frame clones are kept and a portion is missing. The sample lists approximately 140,000 clones, more than 75% seen once, with less than 2% in the top ten. This TCR came from a man aged 40-55 years in good health and CMV-seronegative. Sequenced: PBMCs. V usage is TRBV29-1 and J usage is TRBJ1-1, with 7 bases matching TRBD1. CDR3 sequence: CSGDRNTEAFF. The CDR3 DNA is TGCAGCGGGGACAGGAACACTGAAGCTTTCTTT.